The T cell receptor (beta chain) described here comes from a study of OX40 agonist ivuxolimab in advanced cancers. Sequenced by immunoSEQ multiplex PCR; TCRdb stores in-frame clones only, minus some. The repertoire holds over 85,000 clones, approximately 83% seen once, with almost 1.5% in the top ten. This specimen was CD4+ or CD8+ T cells sorted from blood, taken in a trial of the OX40 agonist ivuxolimab. The receptor's source is an adult with an advanced solid tumor such as melanoma, head and neck, liver or kidney cancer.

CDR3 bases: TGTGCCAGCAGGGGACTAGCGACGAGCTCCTACAATGAGCAGTTCTTC. Amino acids: CASRGLATSSYNEQFF. The J gene is TRBJ2-1, the V gene TRBV2; the match to TRBD2 covers 10 bases. Germline assignment: CDR1 SNHLY and CDR2 FYNNEI. The CDR3 has 16 residues. V lost 6 bases, J lost 0 bases, and 5 bases stayed unmatched.